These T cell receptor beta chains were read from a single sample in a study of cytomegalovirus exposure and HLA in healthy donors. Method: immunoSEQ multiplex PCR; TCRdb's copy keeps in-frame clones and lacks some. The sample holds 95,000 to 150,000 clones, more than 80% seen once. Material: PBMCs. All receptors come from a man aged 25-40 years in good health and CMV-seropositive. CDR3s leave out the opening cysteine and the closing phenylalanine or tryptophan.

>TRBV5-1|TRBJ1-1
ASREGPEAF
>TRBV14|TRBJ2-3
ASSQLTSGYSTDTQY
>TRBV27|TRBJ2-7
ASNSRRGLENSYEQY
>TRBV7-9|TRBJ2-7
ASSLASSYEQY
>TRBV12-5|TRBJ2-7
ASRIGGSYEQY
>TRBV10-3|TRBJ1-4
AISVRGGNEKLF
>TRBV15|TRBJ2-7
ATSPRDSSYEQY
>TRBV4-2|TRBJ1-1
ASSEGGLEAF
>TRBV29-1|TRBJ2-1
SVGARDRDDNEQF
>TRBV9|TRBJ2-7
ASSPDRDRYEQY
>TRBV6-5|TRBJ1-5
ASRSGTGYQPQH
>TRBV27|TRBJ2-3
ASSFPRGAGTDTQY
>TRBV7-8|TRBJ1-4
ASSLGDSNEKLF
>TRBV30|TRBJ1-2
AWSTGVDYGYT
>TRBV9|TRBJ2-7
ASSAQLPGQGAYEQY
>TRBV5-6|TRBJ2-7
ASSLGGQGRYEQY
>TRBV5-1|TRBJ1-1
ASSSGQGGSTEAF
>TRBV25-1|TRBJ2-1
ASSEWRGESLNEQF
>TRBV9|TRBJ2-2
ASSVVGGDTGELF
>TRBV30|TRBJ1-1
AWSGGTGGLNTEAF
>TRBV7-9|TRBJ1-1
ASSTDDTEAF
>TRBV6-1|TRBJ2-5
ASSGPGQGAGETQY
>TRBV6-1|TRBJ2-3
ASSEALAGGPSTDTQY
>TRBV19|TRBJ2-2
ASIRREAGELF
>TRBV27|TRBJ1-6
ASSSGAWTGWNSPLH
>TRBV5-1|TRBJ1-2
ASSYRTGGADYGYT
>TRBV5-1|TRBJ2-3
ASRSDSYTDTQY
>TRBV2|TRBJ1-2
ASSQSGRGYGYT
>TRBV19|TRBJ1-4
ASLDRGRDEKLF
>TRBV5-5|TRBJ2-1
ASSGSGGPTISSYNEQF
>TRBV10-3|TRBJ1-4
AISESRQGRYEKLF
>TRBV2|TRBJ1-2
ASSYQGLRGYT
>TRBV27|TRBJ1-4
ASSLSRGIDEKLF
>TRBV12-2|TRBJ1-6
ASRSGQGFTRGNSPLH
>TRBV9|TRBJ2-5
ASSVKSGTIQETQY